This T cell receptor beta chain is drawn from a study of shared clonotypes between healthy human individuals. Clones were sequenced by immunoSEQ multiplex PCR, and TCRdb holds only the in-frame ones, with some missing. Found here are 2 million to 2.5 million clones, around 93% of them singletons; the top ten hold approximately 0.4%. The CDR3 is 15 amino acids. The germline V and J ends were trimmed by 6 bases and 4 bases, with 18 bases remaining between them. CDR1 is LNHDA, CDR2 SQIVND, per germline (reference sequence). The TCR sequence derives from a man younger than 30 in good health. Some clones in this sample may be carry-over from other donors' samples. V is TRBV19 and J is TRBJ2-5; D unclear. The specimen was naive CD4+ T cells from PBMCs. Subset reported: CD45RA+ positively selected. DNA of the CDR3: TGTGCCAGTAGATTGACCCCTACACGAGGAGAGACCCAGTACTTC. It translates to CASRLTPTRGETQYF. The full variable domain, in which reference TRBV19 and TRBJ2-5 provide the parts outside the CDR3, is DGGITQSPKYLFRKEGQNVTLSCEQNLNHDAMYWYRQDPGQGLRLIYYSQIVNDFQKGDIAEGYSVSREKKESFPLTVTSAQKNPTAFYLCASRLTPTRGETQYFGPGTRLLVL.